Listed below are T cell receptor beta chains from one sample, sequenced in a study of T-cell memory formation after mild COVID-19. TCRdb re-called the 5' RACE reads with MiXCR, one entry per CDR3 protein. The sample holds more than 150,000 distinct CDR3 sequences; approximately 17% are singletons and the top ten take 3.9%. The specimen sequenced was PBMCs or a T cell subset sorted from them (not recorded which). The receptors were gathered from a man younger than 30 who had mild COVID-19 (a few samples of this study predate the infection). Cell type and time point are not known. Each CDR3 is given with its conserved first and last residue. D genes are given only for firm matches. Where a row states a size, it is once, few, many or the class of an expanded clone; other rows omit it.

V gene,J gene,clone size,D gene,CDR3 protein,CDR3 DNA
TRBV6-5,TRBJ1-2,few,NA,CAIGTPRGREYGYTF,TGTGCCATCGGGACTCCCAGGGGAAGGGAATATGGCTACACCTTC
TRBV14,TRBJ2-3,NA,NA,CASSQGASVTDTQYF,TGTGCCAGCAGCCAAGGAGCTAGTGTCACAGATACGCAGTATTTT
TRBV15,TRBJ1-4,few,NA,CATSRDRAKEKLFF,TGTGCCACCAGCAGAGACAGGGCAAAAGAAAAACTGTTTTTT
TRBV7-3,TRBJ2-2,NA,TRBD2,CASSSSGGTGELFF,TGTGCCAGCAGCTCTAGCGGGGGCACCGGGGAGCTGTTTTTT
TRBV5-5,TRBJ1-4,many,NA,CASSLEGVGEKLFF,TGTGCCAGCAGCTTGGAAGGGGTCGGCGAAAAACTGTTTTTT
TRBV4-2,TRBJ1-5,few,NA,CASSHFRLSGGPQHF,TGTGCCAGCAGCCATTTTCGTCTGAGCGGAGGGCCCCAGCATTTT
TRBV7-3,TRBJ2-2,few,TRBD1,CASSFAGQGAGELFF,TGTGCCAGCAGCTTTGCTGGGCAGGGGGCCGGGGAGCTGTTTTTT
TRBV20-1,TRBJ2-3,few,NA,CSARGAASTDTQYF,TGCAGTGCGAGAGGGGCTGCTAGCACAGATACGCAGTATTTT
TRBV5-6,TRBJ2-4,NA,NA,CASSSFMGPNIQYF,TGTGCCAGCAGCTCCTTCATGGGGCCAAACATTCAGTACTTC
TRBV6-5,TRBJ1-2,NA,NA,CASSDGNYGYTF,TGTGCCAGCAGTGATGGGAACTATGGCTACACCTTC
TRBV20-1,TRBJ2-5,many,TRBD2,CSALTSGTYQETQYF,TGCAGTGCGCTGACTAGCGGGACGTACCAAGAGACCCAGTACTTC
TRBV4-2,TRBJ1-6,few,NA,CASSQAASSYNSPLHF,TGTGCCAGCAGCCAAGCTGCGAGCTCCTATAATTCACCCCTCCACTTT
TRBV5-1,TRBJ2-3,NA,TRBD1,CASSWGGTGTDTQYF,TGCGCCAGCAGCTGGGGGGGGACAGGGACAGATACGCAGTATTTT
TRBV7-2,TRBJ2-1,NA,NA,CASSWSSYNKQFF,TGTGCCAGCAGCTGGAGCTCCTACAATAAGCAGTTCTTC
TRBV20-1,TRBJ1-5,NA,NA,CSASDMNQPQHF,TGCAGTGCTAGTGACATGAATCAGCCCCAGCATTTT
TRBV30,TRBJ2-5,NA,NA,CAWSKHAPQETQYF,TGTGCCTGGAGTAAACACGCCCCTCAAGAGACCCAGTACTTC
TRBV2,TRBJ1-4,NA,NA,CASSEISQGSGKLFF,TGTGCCAGCAGTGAAATATCGCAGGGGTCGGGAAAACTGTTTTTT
TRBV5-1,TRBJ1-1,few,NA,CASSPGHSRHTEAFF,TGCGCCAGCAGCCCGGGACATTCTCGGCACACTGAAGCTTTCTTT
TRBV4-2,TRBJ1-5,NA,TRBD1,CASSHAYRGFNQPQHF,TGTGCCAGCAGCCACGCATACAGGGGGTTCAATCAGCCCCAGCATTTT
TRBV28,TRBJ1-3,NA,NA,CASSDSGNTIYF,TGTGCCAGCAGCGACTCTGGAAACACCATATATTTT
TRBV27,TRBJ1-6,few,NA,CASSYRSVWNSPLHF,TGTGCCAGCAGTTACAGGTCTGTGTGGAATTCACCCCTCCACTTT
TRBV7-9,TRBJ1-1,few,NA,CASSLYTGTEAFF,TGTGCCAGCAGCTTATATACGGGGACTGAAGCTTTCTTT
TRBV20-1,TRBJ1-1,NA,TRBD1,CSARFGTANTEAFF,TGCAGTGCTCGCTTCGGGACAGCGAACACTGAAGCTTTCTTT
TRBV7-2,TRBJ1-1,few,NA,CASSFYDKKAFF,TGTGCCAGCAGCTTTTACGACAAAAAAGCTTTCTTT